This T cell receptor (beta chain) appears in the sequencing data of a study of blood T cell repertoires in COVID-19. The wider study: T cells, B-cell-depleted T cells, or PBMCs supplied cDNA or gDNA.

TCRdb keeps only in-frame clones here, not all; method: immunoSEQ multiplex PCR. Here the sample spans about 64,000 clones, approximately 85% being singletons. V was pared by 5 bases and J by 5 bases, with 7 bases of the junction left unmatched. The CDR3 consists of 14 residues. From germline, CDR1 is WSHSY and CDR2 SAAADI. This clone came up once. Sequenced material: peripheral blood. This sequence originates from a human donor in a cohort sampled during active COVID-19. The V call is TRBV10-2, the J call TRBJ1-2; TRBD1 agrees at 8 bases. Here the CDR3 reads CASSRGQEMYGYTF. In DNA form, the CDR3 reads TGCGCCAGCAGTCGGGGACAGGAGATGTATGGCTACACCTTC.